This TCR beta chain was retrieved from a study of Graves' ophthalmopathy and Graves' hyperthyroidism. Scientists amplified the TCR beta CDR3 regions from RNA transcripts. Second-round multiplex PCR followed a first-round RT-PCR using HTBI primers. One entry per CDR3 protein, called by TCRdb with MiXCR from the multiplex PCR reads. The repertoire holds hundreds of thousands of distinct CDR3 sequences, with approximately 14% as singletons. Trimming at V came to 7 bases and at J to 0 bases, leaving 11 bases not matched to a gene. Looked up from germline, CDR1 is MNHNS and CDR2 is SASEGT. This CDR3 has 16 residues.

What was sequenced was blood. V usage is TRBV6-1 and J usage is TRBJ1-2; 7 bases are shared with TRBD1. The receptor was derived from a woman aged 25 to 39 with Graves' ophthalmopathy. This CDR3 is CASIPGGPLTNYGYTF. In nucleotides, the CDR3 is TGTGCCAGCATTCCAGGGGGTCCTTTGACTAACTATGGCTACACCTTC.